One sample yielded the 32 T cell receptor beta chains listed below, sequenced in a study of CD8 T cells in ankylosing spondylitis. Findings and caveats of the study: It appeared that ankylosing spondylitis blood was characterized by a TCR beta motif of several highly homologous variants.

MiXCR, run by TCRdb on the 5' RACE reads, gives a single entry per CDR3 protein. This sample has about 220,000 distinct CDR3 sequences, with about a sixth found just once. The antigens for these receptors are not known. Sequenced material: blood, either unsorted or a sorted T cell fraction (not recorded which). All receptors derive from a male donor with ankylosing spondylitis.

This clonotype was detected a few times. The gene calls are TRBV5-1 and TRBJ1-1, with D possibly TRBD1 on 5 matching bases. V was trimmed by 0 bases and J by 3 bases, leaving 12 bases between them. Germline-derived CDR1 and CDR2 are SGHRS and YFSETQ. CDR3 length: 15 residues. The CDR3 sequence is CASSLVGRLDTEAFF. DNA of the CDR3: TGCGCCAGCAGCTTGGTGGGGCGCCTGGACACTGAAGCTTTCTTT.

The CDR3 region is CASSQTGEIFGSPLHF. The CDR3 nucleotides read TGTGCCAGCAGTCAGACAGGGGAGATTTTTGGTTCACCCCTCCACTTT. The gene calls are TRBV27 and TRBJ1-6; 8 nucleotides line up with TRBD1. This CDR3 comprises 16 residues. The germline CDR1 and CDR2 sequences are MNHEY and SMNVEV (reference sequence). V lost 5 bases, J lost 9 bases, and 12 bases stayed unmatched.

This clonotype was observed a few times. The chain carries TRBV28 and TRBJ2-1; TRBD2 matches at 7 bases. The trim removed 7 bases at V and 6 bases at J, leaving 12 bases unmatched. The CDR3 spans 15 residues. Germline V CDR1 and CDR2: MDHEN, SYDVKM. CDR3 sequence (DNA): TGTGCCAGCACCTGGGGCGGGAGAACATCCAATGAGCAGTTCTTC. As protein: CASTWGGRTSNEQFF.

This clonotype was picked up a small number of times. J is TRBJ1-4 and V is TRBV2; D gene ambiguous. Germline CDR1 reads SNHLY; CDR2 reads FYNNEI. The CDR3 has 13 residues. Trimming cost V 4 bases and J 8 bases, with 11 bases left between them. The CDR3: CASSALSSEKLFF. CDR3 nucleotides: TGTGCCAGCAGTGCCCTTAGTAGCGAAAAACTGTTTTTT.

The genes are TRBV19 and TRBJ2-7; D might be TRBD1 or TRBD2, each matching 7 bases. V was shortened by 7 bases and J by 6 bases, with 13 bases between the two germline ends. Looked up from germline, CDR1 is LNHDA and CDR2 is SQIVND (reference sequence). The CDR3 is 12 residues long. CDR3 in amino acids: CASNDREGEQYF. The CDR3 nucleotides are TGTGCCAGTAATGACAGGGAGGGCGAGCAGTACTTC. Complete variable domain (other parts from reference TRBV19 and TRBJ2-7): DGGITQSPKYLFRKEGQNVTLSCEQNLNHDAMYWYRQDPGQGLRLIYYSQIVNDFQKGDIAEGYSVSREKKESFPLTVTSAQKNPTAFYLCASNDREGEQYFGPGTRLTVT.

The V gene is TRBV27, the J gene TRBJ1-1, with a tentative D call TRBD1 (5 bases). CDR1 is MNHEY, CDR2 SMNVEV, per germline (reference sequence). This CDR3 region has 12 residues. The DNA of the CDR3 is TGTGCGAACGTGGGGGAATACACTGAAGCTTTCTTT. Amino acid sequence: CANVGEYTEAFF.

A few counts support this clonotype. DNA for the CDR3: TGTGCCAGCAGATCAGTTACTTCTTACAATGAGCAGTTCTTC. Translated: CASRSVTSYNEQFF. The J gene is TRBJ2-1, the V gene TRBV6-1; D gene unclear. Trimming took 6 bases from V and 4 from J, leaving 13 bases between them. Germline loops: CDR1 MNHNS, CDR2 SASEGT. The CDR3 runs 14 residues.

The genes are TRBV12-3 or TRBV12-4 and TRBJ2-7; D gene ambiguous. This CDR3 has 15 residues. Trimming pared 7 bases from V and 3 bases from J, leaving 19 bases between. The CDR3 is CASTPGPERFYEQYF. The DNA for the CDR3 is TGTGCCAGCACCCCCGGGCCGGAGCGATTCTACGAGCAGTACTTC.

The chain combines TRBV20-1 with TRBJ2-5; D possibly corresponds to TRBD1 (6 bases). The CDR3 covers 13 residues. The ends were cut back, 0 bases at V and 5 bases at J, with 10 bases in the middle. Germline V CDR1 and CDR2: DFQATT, SNEGSKA (reference sequence). CDR3 loop: CSAREQGYETQYF. The CDR3 coding sequence is TGCAGTGCTAGAGAACAGGGTTATGAGACCCAGTACTTC.

A single count supports this clonotype. The chain's CDR3 is CASSYTASGGGADTQYF. The CDR3 DNA follows: TGTGCCAGCAGTTACACCGCTTCGGGTGGTGGCGCAGATACGCAGTATTTT. The chain carries TRBV6-2 or TRBV6-3 and TRBJ2-3; no clear D gene. The CDR3 runs 17 residues. The V gene lost 2 bases and the J gene lost 4 bases, with 19 bases spanning the gap. The germline V gene encodes CDR1 MNHEY and CDR2 SVGEGT.

This chain links TRBV7-6 with TRBJ2-7, with D perhaps matching TRBD2 (7 bases). The CDR3 totals 16 residues. Germline-derived CDR1 and CDR2 are SGHVS and FNYEAQ. Trimming left V 7 bases short and J 0 bases short, with 19 bases between. The CDR3 sequence: CASTEGGRGPSYEQYF. CDR3 DNA sequence: TGTGCCAGCACAGAGGGGGGGCGGGGGCCCTCCTACGAGCAGTACTTC.

J is TRBJ2-5 and V is TRBV12-5; 9 positions agree with TRBD1. This CDR3 has 18 residues. The germline gives CDR1 LGHNT, CDR2 FRNRAP. The trim removed 7 bases at V and 1 base at J, leaving 16 bases unmatched. The CDR3 loop reads CASALAGTGLGGQETQYF. Here the CDR3 DNA reads TGTGCTAGTGCCCTCGCCGGGACAGGGCTAGGGGGCCAAGAGACCCAGTACTTC.

CDR3 DNA sequence: TGTGCCAGCAGTTACTCAAGCCCAGGGGAATATAGCAATCAGCCCCAGCATTTT. Its translation is CASSYSSPGEYSNQPQHF. The gene calls are TRBV6-5 and TRBJ1-5, with D maybe TRBD1 (6 bases). Germline V gene lookup returns CDR1 MNHEY and CDR2 SVGAGI. Trimming shortened V by 0 bases and J by 0 bases, and 15 bases separated the two germline ends. The CDR3 spans 18 residues.

This clonotype was observed a handful of times. The chain combines TRBV5-1 with TRBJ2-5, with D uncertain. Germline-derived CDR1 and CDR2 are SGHRS and YFSETQ. V was cut by 4 bases and J by 0 bases, with 10 bases left in between. This CDR3 contains 14 residues. This CDR3 reads CASSVTLYQETQYF. The CDR3 bases are TGCGCCAGCAGCGTAACTTTGTACCAAGAGACCCAGTACTTC. Combining the CDR3 with reference TRBV5-1 and TRBJ2-5 gives the whole variable domain KAGVTQTPRYLIKTRGQQVTLSCSPISGHRSVSWYQQTPGQGLQFLFEYFSETQRNKGNFPGRFSGRQFSNSRSEMNVSTLELGDSALYLCASSVTLYQETQYFGPGTRLLVL.

The chain recombines TRBV3-1 with TRBJ1-5, with 7 bases that match TRBD1. The CDR3 is made up of 14 amino acids. The junction had 1 base not matched to a gene; V was cut back by 1 base and J by 4 bases. Germline V lookup: CDR1 LGHDT, CDR2 YNNKEL (reference sequence). The CDR3 DNA reads TGTGCCAGCAGCCAAGCGGACAGGAATCAGCCCCAGCATTTT. This gives the protein CASSQADRNQPQHF. Full variable domain (missing parts from reference TRBV3-1 and TRBJ1-5): DTAVSQTPKYLVTQMGNDKSIKCEQNLGHDTMYWYKQDSKKFLKIMFSYNNKELIINETVPNRFSPKSPDKAHLNLHINSLELGDSAVYFCASSQADRNQPQHFGDGTRLSIL.

This clonotype was detected a few times. V gene TRBV20-1 combines with J gene TRBJ2-1; 9 bases match TRBD1. This CDR3 contains 14 residues. The J segment lost 0 bases and the V segment lost 6 bases, leaving 3 bases of the junction unmatched. Germline V CDR1 and CDR2: DFQATT, SNEGSKA (reference sequence). The CDR3 sequence: CSARQGVSYNEQFF. The CDR3 DNA sequence: TGCAGTGCGAGACAGGGGGTCTCCTACAATGAGCAGTTCTTC.

J is TRBJ2-3 and V is TRBV12-3 or TRBV12-4; 16 bases align to TRBD2. This CDR3 has 19 residues. V gave up 6 bases and J gave up 3 bases; unmatched junction bases: 12. The CDR3 DNA sequence: TGTGCCAGCAGCCTAAAAGGGACTAGCGGGGGGGCGAGGACAGATACGCAGTATTTT. Translating gives CASSLKGTSGGARTDTQYF.

This chain links TRBV5-1 with TRBJ1-1; D gene uncertain. CDR3 length: 14 amino acids. CDR1 SGHRS and CDR2 YFSETQ come from the germline V gene. Between the trimmed V and J ends, which lost 3 bases and 1 base, there was a span of 10 bases. The CDR3: CASSSGGENTEAFF. DNA of the CDR3: TGCGCCAGCAGCTCCGGCGGGGAGAACACTGAAGCTTTCTTT.

This chain uses TRBV4-1 with TRBJ2-1; D is possibly TRBD1 (5 bases). The germline V and J ends were trimmed by 0 bases and 7 bases, with 19 bases remaining between them. The CDR3 is 17 residues long. Germline V gene sequence: CDR1 MGHRA, CDR2 YSYEKL. CDR3 nucleotide sequence: TGCGCCAGCAGCCAAGAAGGGTTTCCAGGGTTGATAAATGAGCAGTTCTTC. This sequence encodes CASSQEGFPGLINEQFF.

The CDR3 nucleotides are TGTGCCAGCACCCCACCCCAGGCTATGAACACTGAAGCTTTCTTT. This translates into CASTPPQAMNTEAFF. This chain connects TRBV28 to TRBJ1-1; no clear D gene. Deletions cut 7 bases from V and 0 bases from J, with 15 bases between. Germline V CDR1 and CDR2: MDHEN, SYDVKM. The CDR3 consists of 15 residues.

This clonotype has more than one count but fewer than ten. V usage is TRBV5-1 and J usage is TRBJ1-2, with D maybe TRBD1 (5 bases). V was cut by 0 bases and J by 6 bases, with 12 bases left in between. The CDR3 runs 14 residues. Germline loops: CDR1 SGHRS, CDR2 YFSETQ. The CDR3 bases are TGCGCCAGCAGCTTGGATGGGGGTGGAGATGGCTACACCTTC. Translation gives CASSLDGGGDGYTF.

This clonotype was seen more than once but under ten times. V and J are TRBV6-1 and TRBJ2-7; no clear D. Trimming removed 6 bases at V and 6 bases at J, with 15 bases between. The CDR3 sequence is 13 residues long. Germline V lookup: CDR1 MNHNS, CDR2 SASEGT. CDR3 sequence: CASRVTYASEQYF. CDR3 DNA sequence: TGTGCCAGCAGGGTGACGTACGCCTCCGAGCAGTACTTC.

The V and J genes are TRBV6-2 or TRBV6-3 and TRBJ1-6; the D is unclear. V gave up 2 bases and J gave up 13 bases, with 15 bases separating them. The CDR3 consists of 14 residues. The germline gives CDR1 MNHEY, CDR2 SVGEGT. In nucleotides, the CDR3 is TGTGCCAGCAGTTACCTGGAGGGTTTTCCCCCCCTCCACTTT. Its translation is CASSYLEGFPPLHF.

The chain employs TRBV5-8 and TRBJ1-5; no firm D call. Germline V gene data show CDR1 as SGHTS and CDR2 as YDEGEE. The V and J ends lost 1 base and 0 bases respectively, with 8 bases between them. This CDR3 comprises 15 residues. The DNA of the CDR3 is TGTGCCAGCAGCTTGAGGGAATATAGCAATCAGCCCCAGCATTTT. Its protein product is CASSLREYSNQPQHF. The whole variable domain, remainder taken from reference TRBV5-8 and TRBJ1-5, is EAGVTQSPTHLIKTRGQQATLRCSPISGHTSVYWYQQALGLGLQFLLWYDEGEERNRGNFPPRFSGRQFPNYSSELNVNALELEDSALYLCASSLREYSNQPQHFGDGTRLSIL.

The chain joins TRBV20-1 to TRBJ2-4, with 8 positions matching TRBD2. V gave up 3 bases and J gave up 3 bases; unmatched junction bases: 13. This CDR3 has 17 residues. The V gene's germline CDR1 is DFQATT and CDR2 SNEGSKA (reference sequence). The CDR3, as DNA: TGCAGTGCTAGTGGGCCGCTGGGTAGCGGGGTCAAAAACATTCAGTACTTC. This translates into CSASGPLGSGVKNIQYF.

There are many counts of this clonotype. This rearrangement joins TRBV29-1 to TRBJ2-3; D not resolved. The germline V gene encodes CDR1 SQVTM and CDR2 ANQGSEA. CDR3 length: 16 amino acids. Deletions cut 3 bases from V and 2 bases from J, with 18 bases between. The chain's CDR3 is CSVEHFGVFTTDTQYF. As DNA, the CDR3 is TGCAGCGTTGAGCACTTTGGGGTCTTCACCACAGATACGCAGTATTTT.

The genes are TRBV10-2 and TRBJ2-7; D remains unclear. This CDR3 has 13 amino acids. Germline CDR1 reads WSHSY; CDR2 reads SAAADI. V lost 6 bases, J lost 0 bases, and 9 bases lay in between. This CDR3 is CASRTPSSYEQYF. The CDR3 DNA follows: TGCGCCAGCAGGACACCGAGCTCCTACGAGCAGTACTTC.

The V call is TRBV7-9, the J call TRBJ2-7; D gene unclear. The CDR3 is 12 residues long. V shed 10 bases and J shed 3 bases, with 13 bases lying between them. CDR1 and CDR2 (germline): SEHNR, FQNEAQ (reference sequence). CDR3 protein: CATEDENYEQYF. CDR3 DNA sequence: TGTGCCACCGAAGACGAAAACTACGAGCAGTACTTC. The full variable domain, in which reference TRBV7-9 and TRBJ2-7 provide the parts outside the CDR3, is DTGVSQNPRHKITKRGQNVTFRCDPISEHNRLYWYRQTLGQGPEFLTYFQNEAQLEKSRLLSDRFSAERPKGSFSTLEIQRTEQGDSAMYLCATEDENYEQYFGPGTRLTVT.

This clonotype was seen a handful of times. The V and J genes are TRBV6-2 or TRBV6-3 and TRBJ1-2; D unclear. This CDR3 comprises 14 residues. Trimming cost V 4 bases and J 2 bases, with 11 bases left between them. CDR1 is MNHEY, CDR2 SVGEGT, per germline. The DNA of the CDR3 is TGTGCCAGCAGTTTGAGGACCGCAAACTATGGCTACACCTTC. Translation: CASSLRTANYGYTF.

Of note for this clonotype: A junction boundary mismatches the germline segment, possibly from a read error. J is TRBJ2-2 and V is TRBV5-1; a weak D match, TRBD2 (6 bases). The CDR3 length is 14 residues. Per the germline V gene, CDR1 is SGHRS and CDR2 is YFSETQ. CDR3 region: CVSSFSSAGGELFF. Here the CDR3 DNA reads TGCGTCAGCAGCTTCTCTAGCGCGGGCGGGGAGCTGTTTTTT.

In its sample, this clonotype was seen a few times. This chain joins TRBV18 and TRBJ2-2, with 9 bases matching TRBD1. Germline V gives CDR1 KGHSH, CDR2 LQKENI. Unmatched junction bases numbered 4, after V lost 2 bases and J lost 3 bases. CDR3 length equals 16 residues. Here the CDR3 reads CASSPTGTGYTGELFF. CDR3 sequence (DNA): TGTGCCAGCTCACCAACCGGGACAGGGTACACCGGGGAGCTGTTTTTT.

The chain joins TRBV7-2 to TRBJ2-3; 9 bases align to TRBD2. CDR1 SGHTA and CDR2 FQGNSA come from the germline V gene. The CDR3 runs 16 residues. The junction had 3 bases not matched to a gene; V was cut back by 1 base and J by 1 base. The CDR3 DNA follows: TGTGCCAGCAGCTTAGTTGGCGGGGGGGGCACAGATACGCAGTATTTT. This gives the protein CASSLVGGGGTDTQYF.